The 30 T cell receptor beta chains in this list originate from one sample, sequenced in a study of blood T cells in healthy people across ages. With a J-beta primer mix and a sample-barcoded 5' primer, a second PCR ran roughly 6 to 12 cycles. TCRdb ran MiXCR on the 5' RACE reads and lists one entry per CDR3 protein. In the table there are under 800,000 distinct CDR3 sequences, 43% of which are singletons. Specimen: blood. These receptors all come from an older woman in good health.

The V gene is TRBV20-1, the J gene TRBJ2-3; a weak D match, TRBD1 (5 bases). Germline V gives CDR1 DFQATT, CDR2 SNEGSKA (reference sequence). This CDR3 region has 13 residues. The germline V and J ends were trimmed by 1 base and 6 bases, with 11 bases remaining between them. As DNA, the CDR3 is TGCAGTGCTAGAGGTGAAGGGGTGGATACGCAGTATTTT. Its protein product is CSARGEGVDTQYF.

The chain has TRBV13 and TRBJ1-4; 9 bases fit TRBD1. V dropped 5 bases and J dropped 5; count of bases not matched to a gene: 6. The germline CDR1 and CDR2 sequences are PRHDT and FYEKMQ (reference sequence). The CDR3 is 15 residues long. The CDR3 region has the DNA TGTGCCAGCAGCGCTCCCGGGACAGGGAATGAAAAACTGTTTTTT. This translates into CASSAPGTGNEKLFF.

The sample holds many counts of this clonotype. The chain links TRBV6-2 or TRBV6-3 to TRBJ2-1; 11 nucleotides line up with TRBD2. Germline-derived CDR1 and CDR2 are MNHEY and SVGEGT. The J segment lost 10 bases and the V segment lost 6 bases, leaving 20 bases of the junction unmatched. CDR3 size: 18 residues. The CDR3 sequence: CASSLGVAGGLPRAEQFF. Written as DNA, the CDR3 is TGTGCCAGCAGCCTCGGGGTAGCGGGAGGGCTTCCCCGAGCCGAGCAGTTCTTC.

The rearrangement uses TRBV20-1 and TRBJ2-4, with 14 bases fitting TRBD2. The J call may be wrong; the DNA end is better matched by TRBJ2-7. Germline CDR1 and CDR2: DFQATT and SNEGSKA (reference sequence). This CDR3 has 19 amino acids. The CDR3 is CSARDARGLAGGRGSEQYF. CDR3 in DNA: TGCAGTGCTAGAGATGCTCGAGGACTAGCGGGAGGCCGGGGATCCGAGCAGTACTTC.

The chain carries TRBV5-1 and TRBJ2-5; 13 bases align to TRBD2. Judging by the DNA end, TRBJ2-7 fits better; the J call may be wrong. Germline V CDR1 and CDR2: SGHRS, YFSETQ. The CDR3 covers 16 residues. Written as DNA, the CDR3 is TGCGCCAGCAGCCCGGGACTAGCGGGAAGTTCCCACGAGCAGTACTTC. Amino acid sequence: CASSPGLAGSSHEQYF.

As for this clonotype: A much larger clone lies a single base off, so this may be a read error. This chain uses TRBV15 with TRBJ2-5, with D perhaps matching TRBD2 (5 bases). Gene TRBJ2-1 matches the end of the DNA better, so the J call may be wrong. The CDR3 length is 11 residues. Germline loops: CDR1 LNHNV, CDR2 YYDKDF (reference sequence). In DNA form, the CDR3 reads TGTGCCACCAGCAGAGGGGAGACCCAGTTCTTC. Protein: CATSRGETQFF.

About this clonotype itself: With a much larger clone just one base away, this may be a read error. The J gene is TRBJ2-3, the V gene TRBV12-3 or TRBV12-4, with 8 bases matching TRBD2. J lost 2 bases, V lost 7 bases, and 11 bases had no gene match. The length of the CDR3 is 16 residues. CDR3 residues: CASTRSVAGFTDTQYF. CDR3 nucleotides: TGTGCCAGCACCAGGTCCGTAGCGGGGTTCACAGATACGCAGTATTTT.

J is TRBJ2-2 and V is TRBV20-1, with a tentative D call TRBD1 (6 bases). V was trimmed by 5 bases and J by 7 bases, leaving 17 bases between them. Per germline, CDR1 DFQATT and CDR2 SNEGSKA (reference sequence). The CDR3 runs to 14 residues. CDR3 nucleotide sequence: TGCAGTGCTGCGGACAGCCCCGGTATCGGGGAGCTGTTTTTT. It is translated as CSAADSPGIGELFF.

The gene calls are TRBV7-2 and TRBJ2-1; TRBD2 matches 7 bases. The CDR3 runs to 15 residues. With 5 bases clipped from V and 9 bases from J, the junction kept 13 bases outside the gene matches. Germline V lookup: CDR1 SGHTA, CDR2 FQGNSA. The CDR3 is CASSQDGGNLPEQFF. The CDR3, as DNA: TGTGCCAGCAGCCAGGACGGGGGGAACCTTCCTGAGCAGTTCTTC.

A word on this clonotype: This may stem from a read error, because a much larger clone lies one nucleotide away. The V and J genes are TRBV6-2 or TRBV6-3 and TRBJ1-2; TRBD1 matches 7 bases. With 2 bases clipped from V and 10 bases from J, the junction kept 10 bases outside the gene matches. The germline V gene encodes CDR1 MNHEY and CDR2 SVGEGT. The CDR3 runs 14 residues. CDR3 amino acids: CASSYRGQSRDYTF. DNA for the CDR3: TGTGCCAGCAGTTACAGGGGACAGAGTAGAGACTACACCTTC.

This clonotype is a singleton in its sample. A single base separates this from a much larger clone, so it may be a read error. The CDR3 bases are TGTGCCAGCAGCCCAAGACTAGCGGGGGGAGAGAATGAGCAGTACTTC. Residues: CASSPRLAGGENEQYF. The rearrangement joins TRBV7-8 to TRBJ2-7, with TRBD2 matching over 13 bases. CDR3 length equals 16 residues. Per germline, CDR1 SGHVS and CDR2 FQNEAQ. The J segment lost 7 bases and the V segment lost 5 bases, leaving 11 bases of the junction unmatched.

The chain uses TRBV7-6 and TRBJ2-3; 8 positions match TRBD1. The CDR3 spans 17 residues. The junction had 17 bases not matched to a gene; V was cut back by 4 bases and J by 8 bases. CDR1 is SGHVS and CDR2 is FNYEAQ in the germline V gene. CDR3 residues: CASSSFLTGDYSATQYF. DNA of the CDR3: TGTGCCAGCAGCTCCTTCCTGACAGGGGATTATTCGGCTACGCAGTATTTT.

V gene TRBV15 combines with J gene TRBJ2-5; 10 nucleotides agree with TRBD2. Germline CDR1 and CDR2: LNHNV and YYDKDF (reference sequence). CDR3 length: 16 amino acids. V lost 2 bases and J lost 2; bases outside the gene matches: 5. The CDR3: CATSRSPSGGQETQYF. CDR3 DNA sequence: TGTGCCACCAGCAGAAGTCCTAGCGGGGGTCAAGAGACCCAGTACTTC.

The chain recombines TRBV6-2 or TRBV6-3 with TRBJ2-7; TRBD2 matches at 11 bases. V lost 2 bases to trimming and J lost 0 bases; unmatched junction nucleotides: 9. CDR1 MNHEY and CDR2 SVGEGT come from the germline V gene. The CDR3 runs to 18 residues. The CDR3 is CASSYQASGRTSSYEQYF. As DNA, the CDR3 is TGTGCCAGCAGTTACCAGGCTAGCGGGAGGACCAGCTCCTACGAGCAGTACTTC.

V gene TRBV10-2 combines with J gene TRBJ2-7; D is possibly TRBD2 (6 bases). V was trimmed by 0 bases and J by 7 bases, leaving 16 bases between them. Germline V gives CDR1 WSHSY, CDR2 SAAADI. The CDR3 is made up of 15 amino acids. The DNA for the CDR3 is TGCGCCAGCAGTGAGTCGATGGACTACTACAATGAGCAGTACTTC. Amino acids: CASSESMDYYNEQYF.

V gene TRBV4-3 combines with J gene TRBJ2-1; 8 nucleotides line up with TRBD2. J lost 4 bases, V lost 2 bases, and 10 bases had no gene match. The germline gives CDR1 LGHNA, CDR2 YSLEER. The CDR3 runs 17 residues. In DNA, the CDR3 is TGCGCCAGCAGCCAAAGGGCGGGAGGAGGGGGGTACAATGAGCAGTTCTTC. This encodes CASSQRAGGGGYNEQFF.

The chain couples TRBV20-1 to TRBJ2-7; unclear D gene. This CDR3 spans 14 amino acids. Germline CDR1 is DFQATT and CDR2 is SNEGSKA (reference sequence). The V end was cut by 3 bases, the J end by 3 bases, with 15 bases between. The CDR3 DNA follows: TGCAGTGCTAGGGTGAGCGTCCCACTCTACGAGCAGTACTTC. This codes for CSARVSVPLYEQYF.

The rearrangement links TRBV7-8 to TRBJ2-3; 9 bases are a match to TRBD1. The CDR3 spans 16 residues. The germline V gene encodes CDR1 SGHVS and CDR2 FQNEAQ. Trimming at V came to 5 bases and at J to 5 bases, leaving 11 bases not matched to a gene. CDR3 DNA sequence: TGTGCCAGCAGCCCGGAAAGGACAGGGGAGGGAGATACGCAGTATTTT. Translation: CASSPERTGEGDTQYF.

J is TRBJ2-1 and V is TRBV6-1; 11 bases match TRBD2. Trimming cost V 3 bases and J 9 bases; bases outside gene matches: 10. This CDR3 is built from 16 residues. CDR1 is MNHNS, CDR2 SASEGT, per germline. CDR3 sequence reads: CASSEALAGGNGEQFF. CDR3 coding DNA: TGTGCCAGCAGTGAGGCCCTAGCGGGGGGTAACGGTGAGCAGTTCTTC.

The chain couples TRBV7-2 to TRBJ2-5, with 9 bases identical to TRBD2. Trimming took 1 base from V and 2 from J; bases not matched to a gene: 5. Germline values: CDR1 SGHTA, CDR2 FQGNSA. This CDR3 has 16 residues. The CDR3 DNA reads TGTGCCAGCAGCTTAGGGTCTAGCGGGACACAAGAGACCCAGTACTTC. It encodes CASSLGSSGTQETQYF.

This clonotype was observed many times. The genes are TRBV29-1 and TRBJ2-7; tentatively, D is TRBD2 (6 bases). Looked up from germline, CDR1 is SQVTM and CDR2 is ANQGSEA. This CDR3 is built from 12 residues. Trimming pared 4 bases from V and 4 bases from J, leaving 11 bases between. DNA of the CDR3: TGCAGCGTTGGTGGCGGAGGGTACGAGCAGTACTTC. Protein sequence: CSVGGGGYEQYF.

The chain recombines TRBV21-1 with TRBJ1-2; the listed D gene, TRBD1, was not tested against the DNA. TRBV21-1 corresponds to a pseudogene. The CDR3 consists of 16 residues. The CDR3 bases are TGTGCCAGCAGCAAGCGGGGACAGCTAGCTAACTATGGCTACACCTTC. Translated, it gives CASSKRGQLANYGYTF.

This clonotype was counted between two and nine times. The genes are TRBV5-1 and TRBJ1-1; tentatively, D is TRBD1 (6 bases). Per germline, CDR1 SGHRS and CDR2 YFSETQ. CDR3 length: 14 amino acids. V lost 4 bases to trimming and J lost 1 base, with 11 bases between them. Here the CDR3 reads CASSERGPNTEAFF. DNA of the CDR3: TGCGCCAGCAGCGAGCGGGGGCCGAACACTGAAGCTTTCTTT.

Only a few counts were recorded for this clonotype. The chain joins TRBV18 to TRBJ2-4; a weak D match, TRBD1 (5 bases). Germline CDR1 and CDR2: KGHSH and LQKENI. CDR3 length: 16 amino acids. The V end lost 6 bases, the J end lost 1 base, and 16 bases lay between the germline ends. For the CDR3, the DNA is TGTGCCAGCTCGTCTCAGAACAGGCTCGCCAAAAACATTCAGTACTTC. It codes for CASSSQNRLAKNIQYF.

V usage is TRBV5-1 and J usage is TRBJ2-1, with 16 nucleotides matching TRBD2. Per the germline V gene, CDR1 is SGHRS and CDR2 is YFSETQ. CDR3 length: 19 amino acids. V lost 4 bases and J lost 1; bases outside the gene matches: 8. The CDR3 DNA is TGCGCCAGCAGCGTTTGGGGGACTAGCGGGAGGGCATCCTACAATGAGCAGTTCTTC. Translating gives CASSVWGTSGRASYNEQFF.

This clonotype was counted only a few times. The chain links TRBV10-3 to TRBJ2-1; D might be TRBD1 or TRBD2, each matching 5 bases. Germline-derived CDR1 and CDR2 are ENHRY and SYGVKD. Trimming cost V 4 bases and J 7 bases, with 17 bases left between them. The CDR3 consists of 15 residues. In nucleotides, the CDR3 is TGTGCCATCAGTGTCCGGGACCTGGCCTCTAATGAGCAGTTCTTC. It specifies CAISVRDLASNEQFF.

V gene TRBV20-1 combines with J gene TRBJ2-3; D is unclear. The CDR3 covers 14 residues. The V and J ends lost 1 base and 2 bases respectively, with 10 bases between them. CDR1 and CDR2 from the germline V gene are DFQATT and SNEGSKA (reference sequence). This CDR3 reads CSARVSRNTDTQYF. The CDR3 bases are TGCAGTGCTAGAGTTAGCAGGAACACAGATACGCAGTATTTT.

The chain combines TRBV30 with TRBJ2-5; D is possibly TRBD2 (6 bases). Germline V lookup: CDR1 GTSNPN, CDR2 SVGIG (reference sequence). This CDR3 has 11 residues. Trimming shortened V by 1 base and J by 11 bases, and 11 bases separated the two germline ends. The CDR3 reads CAWSGGGEQYF. The DNA for the CDR3 is TGTGCCTGGAGTGGAGGAGGGGAGCAGTACTTC.

As regards this clonotype: One junction end does not reproduce the germline sequence, and a read error may be involved. The rearrangement uses TRBV5-4 and TRBJ2-3; 7 positions agree with TRBD2. The length of the CDR3 is 17 residues. Germline V CDR1 and CDR2: SGHNT, YYREEE (reference sequence). The CDR3 DNA reads TGTGCCAGCAGCTTGGAACCCAGCGGGGTGAGCACAGATACGGAGTATTTT. This encodes CASSLEPSGVSTDTEYF. The entire variable domain, with the rest obtained from reference TRBV5-4 and TRBJ2-3, is as follows: ETGVTQSPTHLIKTRGQQVTLRCSSQSGHNTVSWYQQALGQGPQFIFQYYREEENGRGNFPPRFSGLQFPNYSSELNVNALELDDSALYLCASSLEPSGVSTDTEYFGPGTRLTVL.

V usage is TRBV6-6 and J usage is TRBJ2-1; TRBD1 aligns across 12 bases. The CDR3 length is 15 residues. In germline, CDR1 is MNHNY, CDR2 SVGAGI (reference sequence). The V segment lost 2 bases and the J segment 6 bases; nucleotides outside the gene matches: 2. CDR3 loop: CASSYTGQGANEQFF. The CDR3 nucleotides are TGTGCCAGCAGTTACACGGGACAGGGGGCCAATGAGCAGTTCTTC.